This T cell receptor (beta chain) was retrieved from a study of early T cells in non-severe SARS-CoV-2 infection. Individually, cDNA molecules had unique molecular identifiers attached to them. TCRdb analysed the 5' RACE reads with MiXCR anew, one entry per CDR3 protein. The sample contains about 83,000 distinct CDR3 sequences, about 10% of which appear only once. CDR3 length: 17 residues. J gave up 1 base and V 5 bases, and 9 bases lay outside the gene matches. The gene calls are TRBV12-3 or TRBV12-4 and TRBJ2-1; 9 bases are a match to TRBD1. The specimen was whole blood, collected at baseline. The TCR originated in an adult who was a healthcare worker with PCR-confirmed SARS-CoV-2 infection or an uninfected control (not recorded which). The DNA of the CDR3 is TGTGCCAGCAGTACACCCGGGACAGGGTTTTCCTACAATGAGCAGTTCTTC. Translation gives CASSTPGTGFSYNEQFF.